Listed below are T cell receptor beta chains from one sample, sequenced in a study of blood T cell repertoires in COVID-19. Data came from immunoSEQ multiplex PCR; TCRdb stores just in-frame clones and leaves some out. The sample holds around 140,000 clones, over 70% seen once. Sequencing was performed on peripheral blood. The receptors stem from a woman aged 60-75 years with acute or convalescent COVID-19. Both conserved end residues are part of each CDR3. Fields, in order: V gene, D gene, J gene, clone size, CDR3 protein, CDR3 DNA. The D gene is left open where the match is weak. Some rows mark clone size as missing; the rest say once, few, many or name a class of expanded clone.

>TRBV19|NA|TRBJ1-1|NA
CASSIVGRGNTEAFF
TGTGCCAGTAGTATAGTGGGCAGGGGGAACACTGAAGCTTTCTTT
>TRBV12-2|NA|TRBJ2-3|NA
CASRLSLRAGEGCGTDTQYF
TGTGCAAGTCGCTTATCCCTTAGAGCGGGAGAAGGGTGCGGCACAGATACGCAGTATTTT
>TRBV28|NA|TRBJ1-2|NA
CASSLQASPWGYTF
TGTGCCAGCAGTTTACAGGCCAGCCCCTGGGGCTACACCTTC
>TRBV28|TRBD2|TRBJ2-1|once
CASSQWGGSENEQFF
TGTGCCAGCAGCCAGTGGGGGGGATCGGAGAATGAGCAGTTCTTC
>TRBV25-1|TRBD1|TRBJ2-3|NA
CASSERQGLRGTDTQYF
TGTGCCAGCAGTGAACGACAGGGGTTAAGGGGCACAGATACGCAGTATTTT
>TRBV28|TRBD2|TRBJ2-5|NA
CASRRGGSGPQETQYF
TGTGCCAGCAGACGCGGGGGTAGCGGGCCCCAAGAGACCCAGTACTTC
>TRBV29-1|NA|TRBJ2-3|NA
CSVEDRGQSTDTQYF
TGCAGCGTTGAAGATCGGGGACAAAGCACAGATACGCAGTATTTT
>TRBV4-1|NA|TRBJ2-2|NA
CASSHPLGSPRGGELFF
TGCGCCAGCAGCCACCCCCTTGGGTCACCCCGGGGCGGGGAGCTGTTTTTT
>TRBV28|TRBD2|TRBJ2-1|NA
CASRTSSGSFNEQFF
TGTGCCAGCAGGACGTCCAGCGGGAGTTTCAATGAGCAGTTCTTC
>TRBV5-1|NA|TRBJ2-2|few
CASRAVNTGELFF
TGCGCCAGCAGGGCGGTTAACACCGGGGAGCTGTTTTTT
>TRBV7-9|TRBD2|TRBJ2-3|NA
CASIASGREPDTQYF
TGTGCCAGCATAGCTAGCGGGAGGGAGCCAGATACGCAGTATTTT
>TRBV9|TRBD1|TRBJ1-2|once
CASSDDRGFNYGYTF
TGTGCCAGCAGCGACGACAGGGGTTTTAACTATGGCTACACCTTC
>TRBV4-1|NA|TRBJ2-2|once
CASSHTTSGTGELFF
TGCGCCAGCAGCCATACGACATCGGGAACCGGGGAGCTGTTTTTT